This TCR beta chain was identified during a study of response to subunit inactivated influenza vaccine. This CDR3 comprises 14 residues. V lost 5 bases, J lost 2 bases, and 12 bases lay in between. Germline V gene lookup returns CDR1 MDHEN and CDR2 SYDVKM. MiXCR was run by TCRdb on the RT-PCR reads, yielding one entry per CDR3 protein. The sample holds more than 500,000 distinct CDR3 sequences, around 10% seen once. This sample also appeared in a second study, on T cells expressing NK-cell markers. That source notes: TCR beta cDNA was made by 5'RACE template switching with UMIs.

Sample: PBMCs from blood, taken on the day of vaccination. The origin of this receptor is a man between 45 and 60 years old who received an inactivated influenza vaccine. The gene calls are TRBV28 and TRBJ2-5; tentative D call: TRBD2 (5 bases). The chain's CDR3 is CASSPRALQETQYF. The CDR3 DNA reads as TGTGCCAGCAGTCCGCGGGCCCTGCAAGAGACCCAGTACTTC.